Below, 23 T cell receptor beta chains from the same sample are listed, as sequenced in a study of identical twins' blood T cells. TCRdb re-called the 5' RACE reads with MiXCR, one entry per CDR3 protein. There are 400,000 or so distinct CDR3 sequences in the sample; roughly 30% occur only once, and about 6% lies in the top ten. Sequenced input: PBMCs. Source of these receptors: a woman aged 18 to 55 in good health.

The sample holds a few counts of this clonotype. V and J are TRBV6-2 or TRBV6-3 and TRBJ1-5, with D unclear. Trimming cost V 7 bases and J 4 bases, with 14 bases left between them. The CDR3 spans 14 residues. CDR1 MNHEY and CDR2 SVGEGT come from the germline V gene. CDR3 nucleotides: TGTGCCAGCAAGGTTTGGGGAATGAATCAGCCCCAGCATTTT. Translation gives CASKVWGMNQPQHF.

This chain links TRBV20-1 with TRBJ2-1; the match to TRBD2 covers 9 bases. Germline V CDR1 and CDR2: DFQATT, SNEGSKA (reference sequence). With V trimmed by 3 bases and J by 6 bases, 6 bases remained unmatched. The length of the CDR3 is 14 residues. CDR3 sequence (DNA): TGCAGTGCTAGGAGGGCTAGCGGGACCAATGAGCAGTTCTTC. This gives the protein CSARRASGTNEQFF.

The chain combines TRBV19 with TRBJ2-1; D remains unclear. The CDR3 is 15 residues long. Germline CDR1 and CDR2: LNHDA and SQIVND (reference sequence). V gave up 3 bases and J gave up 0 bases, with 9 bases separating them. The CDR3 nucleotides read TGTGCCAGTAGTATGGCGGTTAGCTCCTACAATGAGCAGTTCTTC. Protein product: CASSMAVSSYNEQFF.

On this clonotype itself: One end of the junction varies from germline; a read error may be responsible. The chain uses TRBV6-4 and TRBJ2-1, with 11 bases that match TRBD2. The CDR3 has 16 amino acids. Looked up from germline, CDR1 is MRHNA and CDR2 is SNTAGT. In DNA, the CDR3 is TGTGCCTGCAGTGACTCGATAGCGGGGGGGTTTCGGGAGCAGTTCTTC. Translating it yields CACSDSIAGGFREQFF.

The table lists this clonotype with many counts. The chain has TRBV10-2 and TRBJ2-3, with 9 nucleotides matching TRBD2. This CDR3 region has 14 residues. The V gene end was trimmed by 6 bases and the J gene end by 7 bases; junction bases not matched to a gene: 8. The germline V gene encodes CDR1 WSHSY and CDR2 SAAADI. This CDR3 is CASSVLAGGYTQYF. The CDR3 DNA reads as TGCGCCAGCAGCGTACTAGCGGGTGGATATACGCAGTATTTT.

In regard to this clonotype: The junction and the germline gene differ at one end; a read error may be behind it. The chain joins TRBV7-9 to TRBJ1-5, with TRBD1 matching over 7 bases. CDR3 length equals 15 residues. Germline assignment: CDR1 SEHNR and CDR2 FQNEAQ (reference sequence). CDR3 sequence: CTSSLQGTSDQPQHF. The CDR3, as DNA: TGTACCAGCAGCTTACAGGGGACGTCGGATCAGCCCCAGCATTTT.

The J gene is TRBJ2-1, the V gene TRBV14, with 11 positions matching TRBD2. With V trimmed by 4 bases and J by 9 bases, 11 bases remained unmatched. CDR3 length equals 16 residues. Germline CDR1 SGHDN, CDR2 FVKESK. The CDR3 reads CASSLGIAGGRGEQFF. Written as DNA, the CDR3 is TGTGCCAGCAGCCTCGGAATAGCGGGGGGGCGAGGTGAGCAGTTCTTC.

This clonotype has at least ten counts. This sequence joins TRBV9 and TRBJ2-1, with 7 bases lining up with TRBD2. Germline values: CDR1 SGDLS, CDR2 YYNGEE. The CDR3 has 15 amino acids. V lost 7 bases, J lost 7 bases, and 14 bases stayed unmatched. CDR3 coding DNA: TGTGCCAGCGCCGAGACAGCGGGGTTGGGGAATGAGCAGTTCTTC. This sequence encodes CASAETAGLGNEQFF.

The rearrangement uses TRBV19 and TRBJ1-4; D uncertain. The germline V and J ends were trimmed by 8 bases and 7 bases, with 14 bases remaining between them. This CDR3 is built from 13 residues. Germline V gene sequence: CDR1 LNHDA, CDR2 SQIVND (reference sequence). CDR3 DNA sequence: TGTGCCAGTTCTAATGGACTCATTGAAAAACTGTTTTTT. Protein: CASSNGLIEKLFF. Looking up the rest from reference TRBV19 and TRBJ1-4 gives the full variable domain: DGGITQSPKYLFRKEGQNVTLSCEQNLNHDAMYWYRQDPGQGLRLIYYSQIVNDFQKGDIAEGYSVSREKKESFPLTVTSAQKNPTAFYLCASSNGLIEKLFFGSGTQLSVL.

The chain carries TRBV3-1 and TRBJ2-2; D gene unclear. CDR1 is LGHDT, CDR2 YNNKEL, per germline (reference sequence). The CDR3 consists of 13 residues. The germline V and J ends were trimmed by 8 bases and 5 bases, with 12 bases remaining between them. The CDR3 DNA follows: TGTGCCAGCCACTTCGGAGATACCGGGGAGCTGTTTTTT. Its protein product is CASHFGDTGELFF. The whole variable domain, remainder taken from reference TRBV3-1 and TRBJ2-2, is DTAVSQTPKYLVTQMGNDKSIKCEQNLGHDTMYWYKQDSKKFLKIMFSYNNKELIINETVPNRFSPKSPDKAHLNLHINSLELGDSAVYFCASHFGDTGELFFGEGSRLTVL.

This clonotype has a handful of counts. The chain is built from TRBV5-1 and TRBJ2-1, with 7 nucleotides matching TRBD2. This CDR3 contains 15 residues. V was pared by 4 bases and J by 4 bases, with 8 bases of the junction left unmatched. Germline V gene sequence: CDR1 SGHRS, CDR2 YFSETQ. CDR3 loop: CASSASLASYNEQFF. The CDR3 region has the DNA TGCGCCAGCAGCGCCTCACTAGCGTCTTACAATGAGCAGTTCTTC. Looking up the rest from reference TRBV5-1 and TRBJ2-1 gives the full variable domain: KAGVTQTPRYLIKTRGQQVTLSCSPISGHRSVSWYQQTPGQGLQFLFEYFSETQRNKGNFPGRFSGRQFSNSRSEMNVSTLELGDSALYLCASSASLASYNEQFFGPGTRLTVL.

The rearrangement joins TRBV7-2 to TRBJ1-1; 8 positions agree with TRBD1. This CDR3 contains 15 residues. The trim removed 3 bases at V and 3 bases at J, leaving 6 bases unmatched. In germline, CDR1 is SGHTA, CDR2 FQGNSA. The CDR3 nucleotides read TGTGCCAGCAGCTTTCGACAGGGGACAGACACTGAAGCTTTCTTT. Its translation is CASSFRQGTDTEAFF.

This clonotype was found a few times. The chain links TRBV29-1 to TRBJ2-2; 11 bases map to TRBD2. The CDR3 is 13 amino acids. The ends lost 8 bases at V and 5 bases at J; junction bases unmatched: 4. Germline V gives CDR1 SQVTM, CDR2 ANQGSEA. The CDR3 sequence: CSSWTSGTGELFF. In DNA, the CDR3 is TGCAGCTCCTGGACTAGCGGGACCGGGGAGCTGTTTTTT.

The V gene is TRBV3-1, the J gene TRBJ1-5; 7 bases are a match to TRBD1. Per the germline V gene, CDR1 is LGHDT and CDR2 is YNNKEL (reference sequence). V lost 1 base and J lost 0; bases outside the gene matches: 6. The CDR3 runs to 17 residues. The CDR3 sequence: CASSQATGAGSNQPQHF. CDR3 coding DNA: TGTGCCAGCAGCCAAGCTACAGGGGCGGGTAGCAATCAGCCCCAGCATTTT.

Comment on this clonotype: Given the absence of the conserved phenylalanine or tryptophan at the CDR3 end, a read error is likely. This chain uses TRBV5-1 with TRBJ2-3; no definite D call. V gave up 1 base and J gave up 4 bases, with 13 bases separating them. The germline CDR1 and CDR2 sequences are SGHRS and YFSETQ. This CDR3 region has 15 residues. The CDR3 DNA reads TGCGCCAGCAGCTTGCGGACGTTCGACGCAGATACGCAGTATTCT. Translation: CASSLRTFDADTQYS.

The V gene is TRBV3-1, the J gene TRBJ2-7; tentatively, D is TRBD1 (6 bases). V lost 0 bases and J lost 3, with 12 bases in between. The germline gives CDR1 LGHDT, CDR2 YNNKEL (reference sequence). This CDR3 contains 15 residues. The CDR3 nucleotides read TGTGCCAGCAGCCAAGAACAGGGCGAGATCTACGAGCAGTACTTC. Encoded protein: CASSQEQGEIYEQYF.

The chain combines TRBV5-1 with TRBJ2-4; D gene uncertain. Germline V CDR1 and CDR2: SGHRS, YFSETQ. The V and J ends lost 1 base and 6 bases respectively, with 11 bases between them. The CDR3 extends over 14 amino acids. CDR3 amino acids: CASSLFPGRNIQYF. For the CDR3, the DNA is TGCGCCAGCAGCTTGTTTCCGGGCCGAAACATTCAGTACTTC.

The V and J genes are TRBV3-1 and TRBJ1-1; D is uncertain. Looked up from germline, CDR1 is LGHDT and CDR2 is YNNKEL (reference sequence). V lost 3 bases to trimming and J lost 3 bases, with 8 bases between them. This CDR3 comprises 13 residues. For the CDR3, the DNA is TGTGCCAGCAGCCACCTGGAAGACACTGAAGCTTTCTTT. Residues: CASSHLEDTEAFF.

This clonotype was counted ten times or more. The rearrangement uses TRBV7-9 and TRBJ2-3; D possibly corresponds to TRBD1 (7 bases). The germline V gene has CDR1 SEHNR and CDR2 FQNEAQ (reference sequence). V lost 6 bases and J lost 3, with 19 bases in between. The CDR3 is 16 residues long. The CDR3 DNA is TGTGCCAGCAGACCACAGGCGACAGGGAGGACAGATACGCAGTATTTT. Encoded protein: CASRPQATGRTDTQYF.

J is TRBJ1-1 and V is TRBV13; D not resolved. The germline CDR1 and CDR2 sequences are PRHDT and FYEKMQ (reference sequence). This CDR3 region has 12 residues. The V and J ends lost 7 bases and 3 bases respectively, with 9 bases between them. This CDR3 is CASTIGDTEAFF. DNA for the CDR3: TGTGCCAGCACAATCGGGGACACTGAAGCTTTCTTT.

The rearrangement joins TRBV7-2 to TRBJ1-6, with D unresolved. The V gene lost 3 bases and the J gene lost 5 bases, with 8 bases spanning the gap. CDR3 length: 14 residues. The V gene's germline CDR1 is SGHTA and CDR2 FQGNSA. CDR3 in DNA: TGTGCCAGCAGCTTGGTTATTAATAATTCACCCCTCCACTTT. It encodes CASSLVINNSPLHF.

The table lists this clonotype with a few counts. CDR3 region: CSTQIEGGTEAFF. The DNA of the CDR3 is TGCAGCACCCAAATCGAGGGGGGCACTGAAGCTTTCTTT. The J gene is TRBJ1-1, the V gene TRBV29-1, with a possible D match to TRBD1 (6 bases). Trimming took off 8 bases at V and 4 bases at J, with 17 bases between the two ends. The germline gives CDR1 SQVTM, CDR2 ANQGSEA. CDR3 length equals 13 residues.

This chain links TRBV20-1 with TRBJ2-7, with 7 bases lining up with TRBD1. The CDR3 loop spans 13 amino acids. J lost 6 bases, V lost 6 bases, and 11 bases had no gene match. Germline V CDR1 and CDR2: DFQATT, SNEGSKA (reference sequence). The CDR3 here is CSADRAGGSEQYF. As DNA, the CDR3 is TGCAGTGCCGACAGGGCAGGTGGTTCCGAGCAGTACTTC.